The 27 T cell receptor beta chains listed next were all sequenced from one sample in a study of monozygotic twins with inflammatory bowel disease. TCRdb re-called the 5' RACE reads and gives one entry per CDR3 protein, without DNA. The listing contains about 160,000 distinct CDR3 sequences. The sample consisted of blood. All receptors derive from a human donor with ulcerative colitis or Crohn's disease, or a healthy co-twin of an affected twin (not recorded which).

The J gene is TRBJ1-2, the V gene TRBV20-1; the D gene TCRdb calls, TRBD1, cannot be checked with no DNA. The CDR3 loop spans 13 amino acids. Germline V gene sequence: CDR1 DFQATT, CDR2 SNEGSKA (reference sequence). CDR3 sequence reads: CSAPGTGEYGYTF.

The chain joins TRBV20-1 to TRBJ2-5; the TCRdb call, TRBD1, lacks DNA for checking. The CDR3 is 13 amino acids. Per germline, CDR1 DFQATT and CDR2 SNEGSKA (reference sequence). CDR3 in amino acids: CSARDAPEETQYF.

The chain is built from TRBV4-1 and TRBJ2-3; TCRdb returns TRBD1, unconfirmable since there is no DNA. The CDR3 has 16 residues. CDR1 is MGHRA and CDR2 is YSYEKL in the germline V gene. CDR3 sequence: CASSQGPTPRMGTQYF.

This sequence joins TRBV15 and TRBJ1-3; the D gene TCRdb calls, TRBD1, cannot be checked with no DNA. CDR1 and CDR2 from the germline V gene are LNHNV and YYDKDF (reference sequence). The CDR3 is made up of 16 amino acids. This CDR3 is CATSRDRGRAGNTIYF.

The chain couples TRBV18 to TRBJ2-7; the TRBD1 assignment by TCRdb is unverifiable without DNA. CDR3 length: 15 residues. Germline CDR1 is KGHSH and CDR2 is LQKENI. The CDR3 protein is CASSHRQDLSFEQYF.

This rearrangement joins TRBV7-2 to TRBJ2-7; TCRdb proposes TRBD1, but this gene call is untestable without DNA. CDR1 is SGHTA and CDR2 is FQGNSA in the germline V gene. The CDR3 runs to 14 residues. The CDR3 is CASSSAGTAYEQYF.

The chain couples TRBV18 to TRBJ2-2. Germline CDR1 is KGHSH and CDR2 is LQKENI. The CDR3 spans 15 residues. The CDR3 reads CASSPFKDNTGELFF.

This clonotype is deemed medium-sized (0.01 to 0.1%) by its frequency. The rearrangement joins TRBV20-1 to TRBJ2-7; TCRdb's assignment of TRBD2 cannot be checked, as there is no DNA. The CDR3 runs to 15 residues. The germline V gene encodes CDR1 DFQATT and CDR2 SNEGSKA (reference sequence). The CDR3 sequence: CSARDLARESYEQYF.

The CDR3 is CASSYSLAGASTDTQYF. The gene calls are TRBV28 and TRBJ2-3; TCRdb returns TRBD2, unconfirmable since there is no DNA. Germline V lookup: CDR1 MDHEN, CDR2 SYDVKM. The CDR3 spans 17 residues.

This chain connects TRBV19 to TRBJ2-5; TCRdb lists TRBD1, though no DNA is available to test this call. The CDR3 is 14 amino acids. The V gene's germline CDR1 is LNHDA and CDR2 SQIVND (reference sequence). CDR3 loop: CASSLGASGETQYF.

CDR3 protein: CAISQRTGIVTDTQYF. The rearrangement joins TRBV10-3 to TRBJ2-3; the TCRdb D gene call, TRBD1, has no DNA to confirm it. The CDR3 runs 16 residues. The V gene's germline CDR1 is ENHRY and CDR2 SYGVKD.

The chain employs TRBV25-1 and TRBJ2-7; TCRdb selects TRBD1, and the lack of DNA leaves this call unchecked. This CDR3 is built from 12 residues. CDR1 and CDR2 from the germline V gene are MGHDK and SYGVNS. The chain's CDR3 is CASSPTGGLKYF.

The gene calls are TRBV29-1 and TRBJ2-1; TCRdb outputs TRBD1, but without DNA this stays unchecked. The CDR3 loop spans 14 amino acids. Germline values: CDR1 SQVTM, CDR2 ANQGSEA. This chain's CDR3 is CSVDRQGRDNEQFF.

The chain recombines TRBV4-3 with TRBJ2-5. In germline, CDR1 is LGHNA, CDR2 YSLEER. There are 15 residues in the CDR3. The CDR3 protein is CASSQDEGTEETQYF.

V is TRBV11-2 and J is TRBJ2-7; lacking DNA, the TRBD2 call made by TCRdb goes unchecked. Germline CDR1 is SGHAT and CDR2 is FQNNGV. The CDR3 has 16 amino acids. The CDR3 here is CASSSSGRAYLYEQYF.

The chain recombines TRBV15 with TRBJ1-5; the D call from TCRdb, TRBD1, cannot be confirmed without DNA. The CDR3 runs to 13 residues. Germline V gives CDR1 LNHNV, CDR2 YYDKDF (reference sequence). The CDR3 protein is CATSRGRTKPGHF.

The V and J genes are TRBV5-4 and TRBJ2-7. The CDR3 contains 13 residues. From germline, CDR1 is SGHNT and CDR2 YYREEE (reference sequence). The CDR3: CASRMETQYEQYF.

This chain links TRBV12-3 or TRBV12-4 with TRBJ1-2; TCRdb's D call of TRBD1 is untestable without DNA. This CDR3 region has 14 residues. CDR3 in amino acids: CASRIRHGANGYTF.

This chain connects TRBV5-6 to TRBJ2-3. The CDR3 has 14 amino acids. From germline, CDR1 is SGHDT and CDR2 YYEEEE. The CDR3 spells CASSIDLNTDTQYF.

The chain links TRBV20-1 to TRBJ2-5; no DNA is available, so the TRBD1 call from TCRdb remains unchecked. Germline V gives CDR1 DFQATT, CDR2 SNEGSKA (reference sequence). The CDR3 is made up of 12 amino acids. The CDR3 sequence is CSALGLGETQYF.

The CDR3 spells CASSGSNYGYTF. The rearrangement links TRBV4-1 to TRBJ1-2. Germline CDR1 MGHRA, CDR2 YSYEKL. CDR3 length: 12 residues.

The genes are TRBV29-1 and TRBJ2-1; TCRdb outputs TRBD2, but without DNA this stays unchecked. Germline-derived CDR1 and CDR2 are SQVTM and ANQGSEA. The length of the CDR3 is 15 residues. The CDR3 protein is CSGGQREGHYNEQFF.

V and J are TRBV5-1 and TRBJ2-1; no DNA is available, so the TRBD2 call from TCRdb remains unchecked. Germline V CDR1 and CDR2: SGHRS, YFSETQ. The CDR3 spans 17 residues. CDR3: CASSLGLAGGAGNEQFF.

V and J are TRBV6-6 and TRBJ2-1; there is no DNA to check the TCRdb D call of TRBD2. Per the germline V gene, CDR1 is MNHNY and CDR2 is SVGAGI (reference sequence). CDR3 length equals 11 residues. CDR3 sequence: CASSYMAGRAF.

CDR3: CASNRQFNSPLHF. This chain uses TRBV28 with TRBJ1-6. CDR3 size: 13 residues. Germline CDR1 is MDHEN and CDR2 is SYDVKM.

The rearrangement joins TRBV6-2 or TRBV6-3 to TRBJ1-5; TCRdb indicates TRBD1, and absent DNA this call remains unverified. The CDR3 is 17 residues long. CDR1 is MNHEY and CDR2 is SVGEGT in the germline V gene. Here the CDR3 reads CASRTTGQWNSNQPQHF.

The rearrangement joins TRBV6-5 to TRBJ2-7; TCRdb reports TRBD1, a call that lacks DNA to check it against. Germline V gives CDR1 MNHEY, CDR2 SVGAGI. The length of the CDR3 is 12 residues. The CDR3 loop reads CARTGSSHEQYF.